What follows are 5 T cell receptor beta chains derived from one specimen sequenced in a study of molecular identifiers for immune sequencing clone quantification. A single record per CDR3 protein comes from TCRdb applying MiXCR to the PCR reads. The repertoire holds about 640,000 distinct CDR3 sequences, with approximately 20% as singletons. The material sequenced was naive CD8+ T cells from blood, with Jurkat cell RNA spiked in. Subset denoted: FACS-sorted CD8+CD4-CCR7+CD45RA+ naive T cells. The receptor source for this set is a human donor in good health. Some libraries in this study had Jurkat cell RNA spiked in.

This clonotype has ten or more counts. V gene TRBV12-3 or TRBV12-4 combines with J gene TRBJ2-3; D tentatively fits TRBD1 or TRBD2 (5 bases each). Trimming shortened V by 8 bases and J by 2 bases, and 14 bases separated the two germline ends. This CDR3 is built from 14 residues. CDR3 DNA: TGTGCCAGCGGGGGTGTGGGGCCCACAGATACGCAGTATTTT. This gives the protein CASGGVGPTDTQYF.

In its sample, this clonotype was seen many times. The gene calls are TRBV12-3 or TRBV12-4 and TRBJ1-1, with TRBD1 as a possible D gene (6 bases). This CDR3 spans 18 amino acids. The V end was cut by 3 bases, the J end by 5 bases, with 25 bases between. The CDR3 loop reads CASSFSGGARKRKTEAFF. As DNA, the CDR3 is TGTGCCAGCAGTTTTTCCGGGGGCGCGAGGAAGAGGAAGACTGAAGCTTTCTTT.

This clonotype occurred many times. V and J are TRBV12-3 or TRBV12-4 and TRBJ2-3; D is ambiguous. V lost 0 bases and J 0 bases, leaving 7 bases between the germline ends. The CDR3 length is 15 residues. CDR3 sequence: CASSLATSSTDTQYF. The CDR3 DNA reads TGTGCCAGCAGTTTAGCGACTTCTAGCACAGATACGCAGTATTTT.

Many counts were recorded for this clonotype. The CDR3 spells CASSIDNPGNIQYF. The CDR3 DNA reads TGTGCCAGTAGTATTGACAACCCTGGGAACATTCAGTACTTC. The J gene is TRBJ2-4, the V gene TRBV19, with unresolved D. Trimming cost V 3 bases and J 7 bases, with 13 bases left between them. Per germline, CDR1 LNHDA and CDR2 SQIVND (reference sequence). The CDR3 is 14 amino acids.

This chain links TRBV27 with TRBJ2-1; D is ambiguous. The length of the CDR3 is 18 residues. V was shortened by 2 bases and J by 7 bases, with 24 bases between the two germline ends. Germline V gene sequence: CDR1 MNHEY, CDR2 SMNVEV (reference sequence). CDR3 sequence (DNA): TGTGCCAGCAGTTTACGCCGCCGTTCGCACGTATTAAATAATGAGCAGTTCTTC. This translates into CASSLRRRSHVLNNEQFF.